The entry below describes one TCR beta chain. The sample is drawn from a study of blood T cell repertoires in COVID-19. In the study overall: Donors in the United States, Italy and Spain gave samples during acute or convalescent COVID-19.

With 4 bases removed from V and 3 bases from J, the gap between germline ends came to 15 bases. The germline CDR1 and CDR2 sequences are SGDLS and YYNGEE. This CDR3 spans 15 amino acids. Participant-given clinical history determined each cohort assignment. Produced via immunoSEQ multiplex PCR; TCRdb's table is partial and in-frame only. Here the sample spans approximately 290,000 clones, approximately 85% being singletons. The clonotype comes from a woman in her 30s who had recovered from COVID-19. The chain employs TRBV9 and TRBJ2-3; D is perhaps TRBD1 (6 bases). The sequencing input was PBMCs or T cells enriched from blood (not recorded which). The CDR3 region has the DNA TGTGCCAGCAGCACTACAGGGTTGGGGACAGATACGCAGTATTTT. Its translation is CASSTTGLGTDTQYF.